This TCR beta chain was found in a study of blood T cell repertoires in COVID-19. Study overall: From the United States, Italy and Spain came samples of acute and convalescent COVID-19. Sample material is recorded as cDNA or gDNA derived from T cells, B-cell-depleted T cells, or PBMCs.

The Seattle patients joined while their infection was active and were tracked longitudinally afterward. How the authors handled the data: Reference gene primer amplification gave nucleated cell count estimates. Sequenced by immunoSEQ multiplex PCR; TCRdb stores in-frame clones only, minus some. V, J and clone size are those of that table, while D and trimming were read from the DNA. The sample has approximately 110,000 clones; approximately 85% are singletons. Germline V gene sequence: CDR1 SGHTA, CDR2 FQGNSA. The V and J ends lost 0 bases and 4 bases, in that order; junction bases with no gene match: 7. The CDR3 has 16 amino acids.

This sequence was found in a woman over 75 with COVID-19, enrolled during active disease. The sequencing input was peripheral blood. The genes are TRBV7-2 and TRBJ2-5; 8 nucleotides match TRBD2. The DNA of the CDR3 is TGTGCCAGCAGCTTAGCTGGGGCGGGAGGATCAGAGACCCAGTACTTC. Translation: CASSLAGAGGSETQYF.